This passage covers 14 T cell receptor beta chains from one sample sequenced in a study of T cells of healthy individuals. TCRdb processed the 5' RACE reads anew with MiXCR; each CDR3 protein has one entry. The sample lists roughly 76,000 distinct CDR3 sequences; around 5.1% were seen once. Receptor source: a female donor in good health.

This clonotype was detected many times. This chain uses TRBV6-2 or TRBV6-3 with TRBJ2-1, with a possible D match to TRBD2 (7 bases). The germline gives CDR1 MNHEY, CDR2 SVGEGT. The ends were cut back, 6 bases at V and 9 bases at J, with 12 bases in the middle. This CDR3 comprises 12 residues. The CDR3 sequence is CASRRGPGEQFF. The CDR3 DNA sequence: TGTGCCAGCAGGCGGGGGCCCGGTGAGCAGTTCTTC.

This clonotype occurred many times. The chain employs TRBV27 and TRBJ2-1, with 8 nucleotides matching TRBD2. In germline, CDR1 is MNHEY, CDR2 SMNVEV (reference sequence). Trimming removed 6 bases from V and 1 base from J; junction bases left unmatched: 5. CDR3 length: 15 amino acids. CDR3 sequence (DNA): TGTGCCAGCAGCCTACTAGCGGTATCCTACAATGAGCAGTTCTTC. Its protein is CASSLLAVSYNEQFF.

With regard to this clonotype: A read error may explain this, as a much larger clone is one base away. The CDR3 loop reads CASRLFGLAERRETQYF. As DNA, the CDR3 is TGTGCCAGCAGACTCTTCGGACTAGCGGAACGAAGGGAGACCCAGTACTTC. The rearrangement uses TRBV6-2 or TRBV6-3 and TRBJ2-5, with 10 bases aligning to TRBD2. CDR3 length equals 17 residues. V lost 6 bases, J lost 5 bases, and 15 bases stayed unmatched. CDR1 is MNHEY and CDR2 is SVGEGT in the germline V gene.

This clonotype was found a few times. V is TRBV4-1 and J is TRBJ2-1, with 7 positions matching TRBD2. V was clipped by 4 bases and J by 6 bases; unmatched bases: 9. The CDR3 loop spans 15 amino acids. Germline CDR1 is MGHRA and CDR2 is YSYEKL. The CDR3: CASSPKRDRGNEQFF. The CDR3, as DNA: TGCGCCAGCAGCCCGAAGCGGGATCGGGGCAATGAGCAGTTCTTC.

This clonotype has ten or more counts. This rearrangement joins TRBV9 to TRBJ2-2; D may match TRBD1 or TRBD2 (5 bases each). Trimming pared 3 bases from V and 0 bases from J, leaving 21 bases between. There are 19 residues in the CDR3. Germline V gene data show CDR1 as SGDLS and CDR2 as YYNGEE. The CDR3 nucleotides are TGTGCCAGCAGCGAGTTGCGGCTGGGGGAAACTTCGAACACCGGGGAGCTGTTTTTT. It yields the protein CASSELRLGETSNTGELFF.

On this clonotype itself: At one end the junction does not follow the germline gene, possibly because of a read error. CDR3 bases: TGTGCCAGCAGTTACGGTTCTACCGAGAACTTC. Translation gives CASSYGSTENF. V gene TRBV6-5 combines with J gene TRBJ2-7; D is undetermined. The CDR3 covers 11 residues. Germline loops: CDR1 MNHEY, CDR2 SVGAGI.

This clonotype appeared a few times. The J gene is TRBJ1-2, the V gene TRBV6-2 or TRBV6-3; D might be TRBD1 (6 bases). V was cut by 5 bases and J by 9 bases, with 22 bases left in between. Germline assignment: CDR1 MNHEY and CDR2 SVGEGT. The CDR3 is made up of 15 amino acids. CDR3 region: CASSEFSTGARSYTF. CDR3 DNA sequence: TGTGCCAGCAGTGAGTTCTCGACAGGAGCCCGGAGCTACACCTTC.

This clonotype was picked up many times. This chain uses TRBV7-9 with TRBJ2-3; D call uncertain. The germline V and J ends were trimmed by 1 base and 0 bases, with 11 bases remaining between them. CDR1 SEHNR and CDR2 FQNEAQ come from the germline V gene (reference sequence). CDR3 size: 16 residues. In DNA, the CDR3 is TGTGCCAGCAGCTTAGTTGGCCTAGGTAGCACAGATACGCAGTATTTT. It specifies CASSLVGLGSTDTQYF.

In this sample, this clonotype turned up many times. The V call is TRBV12-3 or TRBV12-4, the J call TRBJ2-7; D remains unclear. V lost 6 bases to trimming and J lost 1 base, with 13 bases between them. The CDR3 has 14 residues. CDR3 DNA sequence: TGTGCCAGCAGCGTAGGGCCCCCTTCCTACGAGCAGTACTTC. Its protein is CASSVGPPSYEQYF.

This clonotype was seen repeatedly, ten times or more. V gene TRBV6-1 combines with J gene TRBJ2-4; D could derive from TRBD1 or TRBD2 (6 bases each). Germline V gene data show CDR1 as MNHNS and CDR2 as SASEGT. This CDR3 contains 12 residues. V dropped 8 bases and J dropped 5 bases, with 10 bases sitting between them. CDR3 sequence (DNA): TGTGCCAGCGAGGGGGGAGAAAACATTCAGTACTTC. Its translation is CASEGGENIQYF.

A few counts support this clonotype. The CDR3 loop is CASSRGAQAGEKLFF. CDR3 DNA: TGTGCCAGCAGCAGGGGTGCGCAGGCGGGTGAAAAACTGTTTTTT. The genes are TRBV7-2 and TRBJ1-4; the D gene is possibly TRBD1 (5 bases). The CDR3 totals 15 residues. Trimming stripped 5 bases from V and 7 bases from J, with 17 bases between. The germline V gene has CDR1 SGHTA and CDR2 FQGNSA.

The V call is TRBV20-1, the J call TRBJ2-5; 7 bases line up with TRBD1. The CDR3 loop spans 14 amino acids. V lost 3 bases, J lost 4 bases, and 8 bases stayed unmatched. CDR1 DFQATT and CDR2 SNEGSKA come from the germline V gene (reference sequence). Written as DNA, the CDR3 is TGCAGTGCTAGCCGGGACAGTTCAGCAGAGACCCAGTACTTC. It translates to CSASRDSSAETQYF.

V and J are TRBV30 and TRBJ2-2; D gene ambiguous. From germline, CDR1 is GTSNPN and CDR2 SVGIG (reference sequence). This CDR3 has 15 residues. The ends were cut back, 3 bases at V and 7 bases at J, with 18 bases in the middle. CDR3: CAWSLRASDHGELFF. CDR3 DNA: TGTGCCTGGAGCTTACGGGCCTCAGATCACGGGGAGCTGTTTTTT.

Concerning this clonotype: A much larger clone lies a single base off, so this may be a read error. In this CDR3 the conserved last residue, phenylalanine or tryptophan, is missing, so a read error is likely. The V and J genes are TRBV7-2 and TRBJ2-7; D tentatively reads TRBD1 or TRBD2 (5 bases each). This CDR3 comprises 13 residues. Germline CDR1 is SGHTA and CDR2 is FQGNSA. The CDR3 here is CASGFGTRGEQYI. The CDR3 coding sequence is TGTGCCAGCGGCTTTGGGACCCGGGGCGAGCAGTACATC.